Presented here are 15 T cell receptor beta chains from one specimen sequenced in a study of blood T cell repertoires in COVID-19. TCRdb keeps only in-frame clones here, not all; method: immunoSEQ multiplex PCR. The sample consists of hundreds of thousands of clones, roughly 80% of them appearing once. Material for sequencing was PBMCs or T cells enriched from blood (not recorded which). All receptors come from a woman between 40 and 55 years old who had been exposed to COVID-19.

The CDR3 DNA follows: TGTGCCAGCAGTTTATCCGGGGTCCCCCGCACTGAAGCTTTCTTT. It yields the protein CASSLSGVPRTEAFF. The gene calls are TRBV28 and TRBJ1-1, with no clear D. The CDR3 sequence is 15 residues long. The V end lost 1 base, the J end lost 4 bases, and 13 bases lay between the germline ends. The germline V gene encodes CDR1 MDHEN and CDR2 SYDVKM.

This clone was counted a few times. The gene calls are TRBV7-9 and TRBJ1-1; possible D gene TRBD1, 6 bases. The CDR3 runs 13 residues. CDR1 is SEHNR and CDR2 is FQNEAQ in the germline V gene (reference sequence). V was clipped by 5 bases and J by 1 base, with 8 bases between them. As DNA, the CDR3 is TGTGCCAGCAGCGGACAGCCGAACACTGAAGCTTTCTTT. Translating gives CASSGQPNTEAFF.

Written as DNA, the CDR3 is TGTGCCAGCAGTTTTAAACCCAGCGAGCGGGGGGGCCGCAATGAGCAGTTCTTC. This gives the protein CASSFKPSERGGRNEQFF. The chain employs TRBV27 and TRBJ2-1; 10 bases match TRBD2. This CDR3 region has 18 residues. The V gene's germline CDR1 is MNHEY and CDR2 SMNVEV (reference sequence). V trimming: 3 bases; J trimming: 6 bases; junction bases outside the gene matches: 14.

This clone turned up a few times. The chain carries TRBV7-8 and TRBJ1-1, with 8 bases identical to TRBD1. J lost 8 bases, V lost 5 bases, and 7 bases had no gene match. Germline CDR1 and CDR2: SGHVS and FQNEAQ. This CDR3 has 13 amino acids. This CDR3 reads CASSRTGRVEAFF. In DNA form, the CDR3 reads TGTGCCAGCAGCCGGACAGGGCGGGTGGAAGCTTTCTTT.

The genes are TRBV5-4 and TRBJ1-2; 7 nucleotides line up with TRBD1. Germline V gene sequence: CDR1 SGHNT, CDR2 YYREEE (reference sequence). The CDR3 spans 15 residues. Unmatched junction bases numbered 6, after V lost 0 bases and J lost 4 bases. Here the CDR3 reads CASSLGLTGTYGYTF. In DNA form, the CDR3 reads TGTGCCAGCAGCTTGGGGTTGACAGGGACCTATGGCTACACCTTC.

The chain uses TRBV20-1 and TRBJ1-2, with D perhaps TRBD1 (5 bases). V was trimmed by 0 bases and J by 8 bases, leaving 7 bases between them. The CDR3 has 11 residues. Germline V gene sequence: CDR1 DFQATT, CDR2 SNEGSKA (reference sequence). Here the CDR3 DNA reads TGCAGTGCTAGAGATGGGGCAGGCTACACCTTC. It yields the protein CSARDGAGYTF.

V gene TRBV19 combines with J gene TRBJ2-5; 15 nucleotides align to TRBD2. V dropped 3 bases and J dropped 7; count of bases not matched to a gene: 6. CDR1 and CDR2 from the germline V gene are LNHDA and SQIVND (reference sequence). The CDR3 has 16 amino acids. In nucleotides, the CDR3 is TGTGCCAGTAGTATCCGGACTAGCGGGGGGGCCGGGACCCAGTACTTC. Its translation is CASSIRTSGGAGTQYF.

This rearrangement joins TRBV27 to TRBJ1-5; D is unclear. Germline lookup yields CDR1 MNHEY and CDR2 SMNVEV (reference sequence). V was clipped by 0 bases and J by 4 bases, with 7 bases between them. The CDR3 spans 14 residues. The CDR3: CASSLSGVNQPQHF. DNA of the CDR3: TGTGCCAGCAGTTTATCTGGAGTGAATCAGCCCCAGCATTTT.

The rearrangement joins TRBV7-9 to TRBJ2-3; TRBD2 aligns across 12 bases. J gave up 3 bases and V 5 bases, and 9 bases lay outside the gene matches. CDR3 size: 17 residues. Looked up from germline, CDR1 is SEHNR and CDR2 is FQNEAQ (reference sequence). CDR3 nucleotides: TGTGCCAGCAGCGGACGGACTAGCGGGGCTGAGACAGATACGCAGTATTTT. Translating it yields CASSGRTSGAETDTQYF.

The chain has TRBV19 and TRBJ1-2; D gene ambiguous. This CDR3 is 14 amino acids long. The germline gives CDR1 LNHDA, CDR2 SQIVND (reference sequence). V dropped 4 bases and J dropped 5 bases, with 14 bases sitting between them. The CDR3 loop reads CASSSGSGTYGYTF. The CDR3 region has the DNA TGTGCCAGTAGTAGCGGGTCGGGTACTTATGGCTACACCTTC.

This chain uses TRBV28 with TRBJ1-1, with 7 bases lining up with TRBD1. The CDR3 has 12 amino acids. Germline V CDR1 and CDR2: MDHEN, SYDVKM. The trim removed 2 bases at V and 11 bases at J, leaving 5 bases unmatched. The chain's CDR3 is CASSLTGVGAFF. CDR3 in DNA: TGTGCCAGCAGTTTAACAGGGGTCGGGGCTTTCTTT.

This chain joins TRBV3-1 (or the pseudogene TRBV3-2) and TRBJ1-1; D might be TRBD1 (5 bases). This CDR3 has 13 residues. With 4 bases removed from V and 1 base from J, the gap between germline ends came to 7 bases. Germline lookup yields CDR1 LGHDT and CDR2 YNNKEL (reference sequence). CDR3 DNA sequence: TGTGCCAGCAGCCTACAGGAGAACACTGAAGCTTTCTTT. Encoded protein: CASSLQENTEAFF.

This clone has only a few counts. The chain recombines TRBV5-4 with TRBJ1-4; TRBD1 aligns across 9 bases. Germline CDR1 reads SGHNT; CDR2 reads YYREEE (reference sequence). V trimming: 4 bases; J trimming: 1 base; junction bases outside the gene matches: 5. The CDR3 is 16 residues long. The CDR3 bases are TGTGCCAGCAGCCCCGACAGGGGGAGAACTAATGAAAAACTGTTTTTT. As protein: CASSPDRGRTNEKLFF.

The gene calls are TRBV28 and TRBJ2-7, with TRBD2 as a possible D gene (7 bases). The CDR3 has 12 amino acids. V shed 8 bases and J shed 3 bases, with 11 bases lying between them. Per germline, CDR1 MDHEN and CDR2 SYDVKM. The CDR3 coding sequence is TGTGCCAGCGAGGGGGGGAGCTACGAGCAGTACTTC. This gives the protein CASEGGSYEQYF.

Worth noting for this clone: The sample contains more than one DNA sequence encoding this CDR3. The chain employs TRBV7-2 and TRBJ1-1; D not certain. Trimming removed 0 bases at V and 4 bases at J, with 6 bases between. Germline V CDR1 and CDR2: SGHTA, FQGNSA. The CDR3 totals 13 residues. CDR3 protein: CASSLAVGTEAFF. The CDR3 DNA sequence: TGTGCCAGCAGCTTAGCGGTCGGCACTGAAGCTTTCTTT.